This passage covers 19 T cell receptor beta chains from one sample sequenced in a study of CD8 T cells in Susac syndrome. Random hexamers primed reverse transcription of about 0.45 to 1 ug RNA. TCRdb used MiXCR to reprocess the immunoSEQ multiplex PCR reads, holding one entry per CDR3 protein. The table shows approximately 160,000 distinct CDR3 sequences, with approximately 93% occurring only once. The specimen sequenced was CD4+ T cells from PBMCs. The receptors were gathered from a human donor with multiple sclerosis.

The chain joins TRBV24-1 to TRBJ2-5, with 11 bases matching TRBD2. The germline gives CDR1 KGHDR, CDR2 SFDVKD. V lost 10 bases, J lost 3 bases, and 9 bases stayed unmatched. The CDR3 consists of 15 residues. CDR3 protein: CATGRRGLAEETQYF. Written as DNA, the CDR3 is TGTGCCACGGGCCGCCGGGGACTAGCGGAAGAGACCCAGTACTTC.

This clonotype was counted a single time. The CDR3 loop reads CASSKSPGQGENYGYTF. The DNA for the CDR3 is TGTGCCAGCAGTAAATCGCCGGGACAGGGGGAAAACTATGGCTACACCTTC. The chain uses TRBV6-1 and TRBJ1-2, with TRBD1 identical over 11 bases. CDR3 length: 17 amino acids. V shed 5 bases and J 2 bases; nucleotides not matched to a gene: 10. The germline gives CDR1 MNHNS, CDR2 SASEGT.

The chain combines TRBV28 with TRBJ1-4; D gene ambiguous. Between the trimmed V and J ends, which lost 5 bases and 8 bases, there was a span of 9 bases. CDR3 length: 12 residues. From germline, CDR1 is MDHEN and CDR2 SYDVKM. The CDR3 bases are TGTGCCAGCAGTCGTTCACAGGAAAAACTGTTTTTT. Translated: CASSRSQEKLFF.

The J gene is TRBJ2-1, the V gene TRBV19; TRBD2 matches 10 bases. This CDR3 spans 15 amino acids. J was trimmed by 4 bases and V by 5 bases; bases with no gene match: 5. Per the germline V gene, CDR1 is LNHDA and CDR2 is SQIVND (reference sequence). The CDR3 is CASSFSGRTYNEQFF. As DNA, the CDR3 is TGTGCCAGTAGTTTTAGCGGGAGGACTTACAATGAGCAGTTCTTC.

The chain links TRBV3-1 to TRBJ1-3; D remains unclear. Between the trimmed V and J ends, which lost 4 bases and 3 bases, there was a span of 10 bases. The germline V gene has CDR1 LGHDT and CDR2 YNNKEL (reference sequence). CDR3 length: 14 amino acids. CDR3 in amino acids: CASSLVGYGNTIYF. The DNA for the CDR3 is TGTGCCAGCAGCCTAGTGGGATATGGAAACACCATATATTTT.

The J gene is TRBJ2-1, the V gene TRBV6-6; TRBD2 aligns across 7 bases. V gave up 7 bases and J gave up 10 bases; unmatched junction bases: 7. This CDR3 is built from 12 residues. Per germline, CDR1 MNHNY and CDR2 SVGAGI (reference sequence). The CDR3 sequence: CASKAGEREQFF. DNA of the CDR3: TGTGCCAGCAAGGCGGGAGAAAGGGAGCAGTTCTTC.

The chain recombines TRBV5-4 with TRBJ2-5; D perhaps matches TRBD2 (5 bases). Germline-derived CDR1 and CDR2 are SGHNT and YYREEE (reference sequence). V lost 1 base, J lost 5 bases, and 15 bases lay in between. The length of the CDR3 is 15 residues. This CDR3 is CASSLPNPGGETQYF. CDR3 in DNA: TGTGCCAGCAGCTTGCCTAACCCCGGCGGGGAGACCCAGTACTTC. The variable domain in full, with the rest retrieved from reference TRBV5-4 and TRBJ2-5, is ETGVTQSPTHLIKTRGQQVTLRCSSQSGHNTVSWYQQALGQGPQFIFQYYREEENGRGNFPPRFSGLQFPNYSSELNVNALELDDSALYLCASSLPNPGGETQYFGPGTRLLVL.

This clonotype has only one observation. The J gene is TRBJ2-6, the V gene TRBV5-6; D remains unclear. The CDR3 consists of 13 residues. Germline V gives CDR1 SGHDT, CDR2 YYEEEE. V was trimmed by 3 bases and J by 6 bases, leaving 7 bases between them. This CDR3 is CASSSLTANVLTF. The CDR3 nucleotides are TGTGCCAGCAGCTCCCTAACGGCCAACGTCCTGACTTTC.

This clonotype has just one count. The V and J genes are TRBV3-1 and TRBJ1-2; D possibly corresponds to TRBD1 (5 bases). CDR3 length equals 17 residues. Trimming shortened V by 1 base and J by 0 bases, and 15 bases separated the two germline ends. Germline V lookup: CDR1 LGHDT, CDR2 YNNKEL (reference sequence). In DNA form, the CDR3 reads TGTGCCAGCAGCCAAGGGTCAGGGAAGGTGGCTAACTATGGCTACACCTTC. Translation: CASSQGSGKVANYGYTF.

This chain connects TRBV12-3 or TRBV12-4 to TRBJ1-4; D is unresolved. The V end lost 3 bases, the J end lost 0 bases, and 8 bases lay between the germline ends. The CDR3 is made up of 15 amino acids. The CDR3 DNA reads TGTGCCAGCAGTTTGAACGGAGCAACTAATGAAAAACTGTTTTTT. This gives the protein CASSLNGATNEKLFF.

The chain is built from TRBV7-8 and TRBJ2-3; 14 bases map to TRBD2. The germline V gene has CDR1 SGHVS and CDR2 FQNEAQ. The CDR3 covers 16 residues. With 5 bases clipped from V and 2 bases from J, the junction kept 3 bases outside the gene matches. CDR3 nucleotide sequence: TGTGCCAGCAGCCGGGGACTAGCGGGAGTCACAGATACGCAGTATTTT. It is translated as CASSRGLAGVTDTQYF.

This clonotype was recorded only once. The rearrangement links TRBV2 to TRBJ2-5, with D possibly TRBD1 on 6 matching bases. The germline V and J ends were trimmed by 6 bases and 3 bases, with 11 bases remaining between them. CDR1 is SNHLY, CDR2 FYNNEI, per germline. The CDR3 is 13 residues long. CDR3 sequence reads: CASRQGDEETQYF. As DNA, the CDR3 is TGTGCCAGCAGACAGGGAGATGAAGAGACCCAGTACTTC.

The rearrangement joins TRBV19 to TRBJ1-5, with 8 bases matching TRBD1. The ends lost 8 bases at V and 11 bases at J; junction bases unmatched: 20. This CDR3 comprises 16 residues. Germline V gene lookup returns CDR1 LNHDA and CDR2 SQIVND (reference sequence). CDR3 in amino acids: CASAQLGQAPRWAQHF. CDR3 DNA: TGTGCCAGTGCGCAGCTGGGACAGGCCCCGAGGTGGGCCCAGCATTTT.

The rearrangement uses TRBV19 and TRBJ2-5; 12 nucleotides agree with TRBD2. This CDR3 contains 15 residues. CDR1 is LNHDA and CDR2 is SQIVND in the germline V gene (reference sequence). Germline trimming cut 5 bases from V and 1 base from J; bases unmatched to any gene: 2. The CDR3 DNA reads TGTGCCAGTAGTCCGGGACTAGCGGGCCAAGAGACCCAGTACTTC. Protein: CASSPGLAGQETQYF.

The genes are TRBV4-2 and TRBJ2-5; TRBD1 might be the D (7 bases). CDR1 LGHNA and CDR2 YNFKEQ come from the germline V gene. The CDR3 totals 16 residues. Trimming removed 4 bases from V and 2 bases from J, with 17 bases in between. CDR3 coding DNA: TGTGCCAGCAGCCTTCAGGGGGTCGGGGGTCAAGAGACCCAGTACTTC. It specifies CASSLQGVGGQETQYF.

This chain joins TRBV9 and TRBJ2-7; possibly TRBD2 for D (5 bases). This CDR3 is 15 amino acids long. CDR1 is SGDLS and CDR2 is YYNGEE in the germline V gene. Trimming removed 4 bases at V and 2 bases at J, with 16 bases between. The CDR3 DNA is TGTGCCAGCAGCTACGGAGGAGACGCTGCCTACGAGCAGTACTTC. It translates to CASSYGGDAAYEQYF.

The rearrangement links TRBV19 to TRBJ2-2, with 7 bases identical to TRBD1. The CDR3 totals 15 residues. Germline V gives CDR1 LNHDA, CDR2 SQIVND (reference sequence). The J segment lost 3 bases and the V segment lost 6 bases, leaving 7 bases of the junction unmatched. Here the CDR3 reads CASRSDRVYTGELFF. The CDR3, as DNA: TGTGCCAGTAGAAGCGACAGGGTATACACCGGGGAGCTGTTTTTT.

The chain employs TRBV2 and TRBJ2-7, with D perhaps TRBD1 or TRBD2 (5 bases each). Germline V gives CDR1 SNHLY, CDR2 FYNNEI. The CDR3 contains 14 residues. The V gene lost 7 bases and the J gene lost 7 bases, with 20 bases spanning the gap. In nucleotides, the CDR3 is TGTGCCAGCAAGCCGGGGCCCACCTGGGGTGAGCAGTACTTC. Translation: CASKPGPTWGEQYF.

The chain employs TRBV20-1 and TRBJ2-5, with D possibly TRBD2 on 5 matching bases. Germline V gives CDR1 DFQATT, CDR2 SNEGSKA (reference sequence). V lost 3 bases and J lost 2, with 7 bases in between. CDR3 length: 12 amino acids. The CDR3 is CSARDLQETQYF. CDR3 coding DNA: TGCAGTGCTAGGGACTTACAAGAGACCCAGTACTTC.